The following is a T cell receptor beta chain sequence with its context. This specimen belongs to a study of patients and donors after allogeneic stem cell transplantation. This CDR3 comprises 13 residues. Trimming removed 6 bases from V and 0 bases from J, with 9 bases in between. Germline-derived CDR1 and CDR2 are LGHDT and YNNKEL (reference sequence). TCRdb re-called the RT-PCR reads with MiXCR, one entry per CDR3 protein. The profile shows 200,000 to 250,000 distinct CDR3 sequences, around 14% of them singletons. This TCR derives from a human donor who was either an allogeneic HSCT recipient or a stem cell or donor lymphocyte infusion donor (not recorded which). It is not recorded whose cells these are; they may come from a transplant donor. The specimen sequenced was blood, either unsorted or a sorted T cell fraction (not recorded which). This chain links TRBV3-1 with TRBJ2-7; a possible D gene is TRBD2 (6 bases). Written as DNA, the CDR3 is TGTGCCAGCAGTCTAGCGCTCTCCTACGAGCAGTACTTC. Encoded protein: CASSLALSYEQYF.